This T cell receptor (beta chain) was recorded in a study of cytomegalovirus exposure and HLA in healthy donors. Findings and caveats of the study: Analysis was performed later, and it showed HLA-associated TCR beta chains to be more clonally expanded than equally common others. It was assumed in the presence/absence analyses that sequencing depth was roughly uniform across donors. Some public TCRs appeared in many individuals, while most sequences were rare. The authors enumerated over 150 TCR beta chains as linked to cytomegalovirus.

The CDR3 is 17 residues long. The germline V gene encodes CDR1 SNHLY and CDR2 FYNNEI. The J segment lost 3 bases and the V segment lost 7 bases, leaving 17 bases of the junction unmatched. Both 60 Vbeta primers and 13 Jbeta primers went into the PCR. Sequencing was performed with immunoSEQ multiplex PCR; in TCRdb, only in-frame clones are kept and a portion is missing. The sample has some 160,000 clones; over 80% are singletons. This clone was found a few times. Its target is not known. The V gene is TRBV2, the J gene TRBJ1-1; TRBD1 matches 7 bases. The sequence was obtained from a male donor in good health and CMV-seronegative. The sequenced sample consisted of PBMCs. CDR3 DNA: TGTGCCAGCATTTTTAAGACAGGGAATATTTTGGACACTGAAGCTTTCTTT. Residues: CASIFKTGNILDTEAFF. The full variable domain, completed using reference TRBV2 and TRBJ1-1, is EPEVTQTPSHQVTQMGQEVILRCVPISNHLYFYWYRQILGQKVEFLVSFYNNEISEKSEIFDDQFSVERPDGSNFTLKIRSTKLEDSAMYFCASIFKTGNILDTEAFFGQGTRLTVV.